The clone carrying this TCR beta chain occurred once. The record originates from a study of OX40 agonist ivuxolimab in advanced cancers. For the study at large: Dosing consisted of intravenous ivuxolimab at 0.01 to 10 mg/kg every 2 weeks.

Germline CDR1 LNHDA, CDR2 SQIVND (reference sequence). This CDR3 is built from 16 residues. V lost 0 bases to trimming and J lost 4 bases; unmatched junction nucleotides: 3. The table came from immunoSEQ multiplex PCR; TCRdb's copy has only in-frame clones and leaves some out. The sample includes 55,000 to 80,000 clones, 65% to 85% seen only once; the top ten take less than 1.2%. This TCR derives from an adult with an advanced solid tumor such as melanoma, head and neck, liver or kidney cancer. The chain couples TRBV19 to TRBJ2-1; TRBD1 aligns across 10 bases. Material: CD4+ or CD8+ T cells sorted from blood, obtained in a trial of the OX40 agonist ivuxolimab. The chain's CDR3 is CASSIEGTGAYNEQFF. CDR3 DNA: TGTGCCAGTAGTATAGAAGGGACAGGGGCGTACAATGAGCAGTTCTTC.